The clone carrying this TCR beta chain was seen more than once but under ten times. Its target is unknown. This record comes from a study of T cell repertoires in cytomegalovirus infection. Study context: Public TCR beta signature analysis indicated the presence of both CMV infection and matching HLA type. Study-level points and caveats: Within the response measured ex vivo, HLA-C-restricted CMV-specific TCR beta clonotypes were dominant.

TCRdb redid the calling of the reads with MiXCR, one entry per CDR3 protein. The sample lists 110,000 or so distinct CDR3 sequences; around 30% were seen once. The V segment lost 5 bases and the J segment 2 bases; nucleotides outside the gene matches: 13. CDR1 is SNHLY and CDR2 is FYNNEI in the germline V gene. The CDR3 covers 18 residues. The V and J genes are TRBV2 and TRBJ2-1; 9 bases agree with TRBD2. The receptor was derived from a human donor in good health (CMV status not recorded). Some clones in this sample may be carry-over from other donors' samples. The source was CD8+ T cells from cultured PBMCs, collected from culture after CMV antigen stimulation. CDR3 sequence: CASSPGGPRGGPYNEQFF. Written as DNA, the CDR3 is TGTGCCAGCAGTCCTGGAGGGCCGCGGGGGGGCCCCTACAATGAGCAGTTCTTC.